This T cell receptor beta chain was documented in a study of cytomegalovirus exposure and HLA in healthy donors. The study ran its PCR with 60 Vbeta and 13 Jbeta primers. Using immunoSEQ multiplex PCR, the repertoire was profiled, and TCRdb retains in-frame clones only, with some absent. Of roughly 150,000 clones listed, almost 85% are singletons. Germline loops: CDR1 SGHRS, CDR2 YFSETQ. Trimming cost V 0 bases and J 2 bases; bases outside gene matches: 4. This CDR3 contains 15 residues. Healthy people donating bone marrow made up the donors. The chain has TRBV5-1 and TRBJ1-1; TRBD1 matches 7 bases. The clonotype originates from a young man in good health and CMV-seropositive. The specimen sequenced was PBMCs. CDR3 residues: CASSLAGQKNTEAFF. The CDR3 nucleotides read TGCGCCAGCAGCTTGGCGGGACAGAAAAACACTGAAGCTTTCTTT. Full variable domain (remainder filled in from reference TRBV5-1 and TRBJ1-1): KAGVTQTPRYLIKTRGQQVTLSCSPISGHRSVSWYQQTPGQGLQFLFEYFSETQRNKGNFPGRFSGRQFSNSRSEMNVSTLELGDSALYLCASSLAGQKNTEAFFGQGTRLTVV.